The source of this T cell receptor (beta chain) is a study of blood T cells in healthy people across ages. Study summary: Template switching caught about one barcoded beta molecule for each two T cells. Study outcomes and limitations: Because sorting was not performed, PBMCs prevented conclusive naive versus antigen-experienced comparison.

A J-beta primer mix and a sample-barcoded 5' primer were used in a second PCR of roughly 6 to 11 cycles. All samples yielded 2.5 million or more CDR3-containing paired-end reads. TCRdb reanalysed the 5' RACE reads using MiXCR and keeps one entry per CDR3 protein. The table shows about 1.1 million distinct CDR3 sequences, with 35% to 40% occurring only once. This clonotype has a handful of counts. Its specificity is unknown. This TCR came from a man aged 18 to 29 in good health. The sample taken for sequencing was blood.

CDR3 in DNA: TGTGCCAGCAGTCCCAGGACAGGCCGGAGTAGTATTGAAGCTTTCTTT. Amino acid sequence: CASSPRTGRSSIEAFF. The chain employs TRBV12-3 or TRBV12-4 and TRBJ1-1; TRBD1 agrees at 7 bases. The V segment lost 5 bases and the J segment 7 bases; nucleotides outside the gene matches: 16. CDR3 length: 16 amino acids.